This record looks at one T cell receptor (beta chain) sequence and its context. Its antigen remains unidentified. This entry is derived from a study of T cell responses to AZD1222 COVID-19 vaccine. Assay used: immunoSEQ multiplex PCR; TCRdb lists only in-frame clones, some missing. In the table there are 190,000 or so clones, over 85% of which are singletons. General study points: Increased Spike-specific TCR breadth and depth were observed after two AZD1222 doses.

The CDR3 has 14 residues. Trimming cost V 5 bases and J 1 base, with 11 bases left between them. Germline values: CDR1 SGHTA, CDR2 FQGTGA. The sequence came from an adult who received the AZD1222 COVID-19 vaccine. The source material was peripheral blood, sampled 28 days after the second AZD1222 dose. This sequence joins TRBV7-3 and TRBJ2-5; tentative D call: TRBD2 (6 bases). CDR3 in amino acids: CASSAAGLQETQYF. CDR3 bases: TGTGCCAGCAGCGCCGCGGGGCTCCAAGAGACCCAGTACTTC.